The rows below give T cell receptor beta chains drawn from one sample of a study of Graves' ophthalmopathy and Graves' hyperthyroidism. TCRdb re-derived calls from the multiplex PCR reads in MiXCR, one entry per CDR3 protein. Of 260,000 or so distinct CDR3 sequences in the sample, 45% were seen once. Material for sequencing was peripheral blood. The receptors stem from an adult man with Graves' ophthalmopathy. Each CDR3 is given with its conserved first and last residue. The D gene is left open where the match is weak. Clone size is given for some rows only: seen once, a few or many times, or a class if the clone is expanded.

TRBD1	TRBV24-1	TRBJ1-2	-	CASSKLATGGYGYTF	TGTGCCAGCAGTAAACTGGCGACAGGGGGCTATGGCTACACCTTC
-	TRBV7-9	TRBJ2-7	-	CASSQVLYSYEQYF	TGTGCCAGCAGCCAAGTCTTATACTCCTACGAGCAGTACTTC
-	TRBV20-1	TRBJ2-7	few	CSATTEDEQYF	TGCAGTGCCACGACTGAGGACGAGCAGTACTTC
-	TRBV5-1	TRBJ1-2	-	CASSLGLLVRDYGYTF	TGCGCCAGCAGCTTGGGGCTCCTAGTAAGGGACTATGGCTACACCTTC
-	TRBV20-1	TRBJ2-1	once	CSASFQYNEQFF	TGCAGTGCTAGCTTCCAGTACAATGAGCAGTTCTTC
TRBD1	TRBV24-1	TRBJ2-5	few	CATSDPQGAGETQYF	TGTGCCACCAGTGACCCGCAGGGGGCCGGCGAGACCCAGTACTTC
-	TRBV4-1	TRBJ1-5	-	CASSQGRGSRPQHF	TGCGCCAGCAGCCAAGGTCGGGGATCGCGGCCCCAGCATTTT
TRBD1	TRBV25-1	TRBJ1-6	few	CASSVDRGRNYSPLHF	TGTGCCAGCAGTGTGGACAGGGGTAGAAATTATTCACCCCTCCACTTT
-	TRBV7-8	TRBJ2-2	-	CASLRGQVTGELFF	TGTGCCAGCCTCCGGGGGCAGGTCACCGGGGAGCTGTTTTTT
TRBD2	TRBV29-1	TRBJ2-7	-	CSVGGAGDEQYF	TGCAGCGTTGGAGGTGCGGGAGACGAGCAGTACTTC
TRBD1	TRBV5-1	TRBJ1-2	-	CASSLGTGGYGYTF	TGTGCCAGCAGTTTAGGGACAGGGGGATATGGCTACACCTTC
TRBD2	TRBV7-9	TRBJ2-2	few	CASSPLRGGAGELFF	TGTGCCAGCAGCCCCTTGCGGGGGGGCGCCGGGGAGCTGTTTTTT
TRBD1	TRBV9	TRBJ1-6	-	CASSPGQGRTSPLHF	TGTGCCAGCAGCCCGGGACAGGGAAGAACTTCACCCCTCCACTTT
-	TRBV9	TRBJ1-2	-	CASSVGPGEFGNTF	TGTGCCAGCAGCGTGGGGCCAGGGGAGTTCGGAAACACCTTC
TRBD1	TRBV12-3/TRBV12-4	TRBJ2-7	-	CASSLGTGMANEQYF	TGTGCCAGCAGTTTAGGGACAGGGATGGCTAACGAGCAGTACTTC
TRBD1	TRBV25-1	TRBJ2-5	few	CASSAIQGVETQYF	TGTGCCAGCAGTGCAATACAGGGGGTAGAGACCCAGTACTTC
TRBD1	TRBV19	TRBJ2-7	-	CASSIRDRGRDERYF	TGTGCCAGTAGTATAAGGGACAGGGGGCGCGACGAGCGGTACTTC
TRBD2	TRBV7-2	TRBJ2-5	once	CASSARLAGGPRAETQYF	TGTGCCAGCAGCGCCCGACTAGCGGGGGGGCCTAGAGCGGAGACCCAGTACTTC
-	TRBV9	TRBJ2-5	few	CASSLPYRGETQYF	TGTGCCAGCAGCTTACCCTATCGGGGGGAGACCCAGTACTTC
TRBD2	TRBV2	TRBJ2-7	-	CASSDSGGEQYF	TGTGCCAGCAGTGACAGCGGGGGGGAGCAGTACTTC
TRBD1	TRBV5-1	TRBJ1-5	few	CASSLSTGAQPQHF	TGCGCCAGCAGCTTGTCGACAGGGGCTCAGCCCCAGCATTTT